Listed here are 8 T cell receptor beta chains from one sample, sequenced in a study of T-cell reconstitution after alpha-beta-depleted transplantation in children. It was with unique molecular identifiers that the TCRbeta library was prepared. MiXCR was run by TCRdb on the PCR reads, yielding one entry per CDR3 protein. This repertoire shows a few hundred thousand distinct CDR3 sequences, about a quarter found once; its top ten account for 30% to 40%. The material sequenced was PBMCs, taken before TCRalphabeta/CD19-depleted stem cell transplant. Every receptor here comes from a boy in the first two years of life with Wiskott-Aldrich syndrome, due to receive a stem cell transplant.

In this sample, this clonotype turned up a few times. V usage is TRBV20-1 and J usage is TRBJ1-5; 9 bases are shared with TRBD1. V trimming: 5 bases; J trimming: 6 bases; junction bases outside the gene matches: 5. The CDR3 is 13 amino acids. CDR1 is DFQATT, CDR2 SNEGSKA, per germline (reference sequence). CDR3 coding DNA: TGCAGTGCTGGGCGACAGGGGGTTCAGCCCCAGCATTTT. The encoded protein is CSAGRQGVQPQHF.

In its sample, this clonotype was seen a few times. The gene calls are TRBV10-3 and TRBJ2-7; 8 nucleotides align to TRBD2. The CDR3 runs to 16 residues. Per germline, CDR1 ENHRY and CDR2 SYGVKD. V shed 0 bases and J 3 bases; nucleotides not matched to a gene: 7. CDR3 DNA: TGTGCCATCAGTGAGTCGACGGGAGGGATCGGCTACGAGCAGTACTTC. Translating gives CAISESTGGIGYEQYF.

This clonotype was found a few times. The V call is TRBV7-9, the J call TRBJ1-5; 7 bases fit TRBD1. CDR3 length: 14 residues. Germline V gives CDR1 SEHNR, CDR2 FQNEAQ (reference sequence). With 5 bases clipped from V and 6 bases from J, the junction kept 7 bases outside the gene matches. The CDR3 sequence: CASSKGQDGQPQHF. The CDR3, as DNA: TGTGCCAGCAGCAAAGGACAGGACGGTCAGCCCCAGCATTTT.

The chain couples TRBV9 to TRBJ2-6; D perhaps matches TRBD1 (5 bases). Germline CDR1 is SGDLS and CDR2 is YYNGEE. CDR3 length: 18 residues. Trimming pared 4 bases from V and 2 bases from J, leaving 19 bases between. For the CDR3, the DNA is TGTGCCAGCAGCCTTATCCCTTCAGGGTTTCCTGGGGCCAACGTCCTGACTTTC. It is translated as CASSLIPSGFPGANVLTF.

This clonotype has just a few counts. The chain uses TRBV5-1 and TRBJ2-7; 8 bases map to TRBD2. V trimming: 1 base; J trimming: 4 bases; junction bases outside the gene matches: 10. This CDR3 spans 16 amino acids. Germline-derived CDR1 and CDR2 are SGHRS and YFSETQ. CDR3 loop: CASSLLPLSGSYEQYF. CDR3 bases: TGCGCCAGCAGCTTGCTCCCTTTGAGCGGGAGTTACGAGCAGTACTTC.

The V gene is TRBV27, the J gene TRBJ1-6; D gene unclear. CDR3 size: 15 residues. In germline, CDR1 is MNHEY, CDR2 SMNVEV (reference sequence). Trimming cost V 5 bases and J 6 bases, with 14 bases left between them. The CDR3 protein is CASSRSGIPNSPLHF. CDR3 in DNA: TGTGCCAGCAGTCGTAGCGGGATTCCTAATTCACCCCTCCACTTT.

The J gene is TRBJ1-2, the V gene TRBV24-1; TRBD1 is a possible D gene (6 bases). V gave up 5 bases and J gave up 8 bases, with 8 bases separating them. CDR3 length equals 11 residues. Germline lookup yields CDR1 KGHDR and CDR2 SFDVKD. CDR3: CATSGGAGYTF. The CDR3 bases are TGTGCCACCAGTGGGGGGGCCGGCTACACCTTC.

This clonotype was counted a few times. The V and J genes are TRBV5-1 and TRBJ2-3; 9 bases line up with TRBD2. Germline-derived CDR1 and CDR2 are SGHRS and YFSETQ. This CDR3 has 15 amino acids. J gave up 6 bases and V 2 bases, and 7 bases lay outside the gene matches. The CDR3 loop reads CASSLYSGSGDTQYF. CDR3 bases: TGCGCCAGCAGCTTATATAGCGGGAGTGGGGATACGCAGTATTTT.